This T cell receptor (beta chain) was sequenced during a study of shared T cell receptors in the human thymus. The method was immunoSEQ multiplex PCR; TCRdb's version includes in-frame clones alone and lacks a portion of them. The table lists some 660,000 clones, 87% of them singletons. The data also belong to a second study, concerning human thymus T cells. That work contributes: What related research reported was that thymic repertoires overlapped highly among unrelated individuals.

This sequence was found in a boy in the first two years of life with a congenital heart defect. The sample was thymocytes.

The CDR3 bases are TGCGCCAGCAGCTTGGTGGAATGGCGGTCGGAAAAACTGTTTTTT. Protein: CASSLVEWRSEKLFF. J is TRBJ1-4 and V is TRBV5-1; D not resolved. The CDR3 consists of 15 residues. V was trimmed by 0 bases and J by 8 bases, leaving 14 bases between them. Germline V gives CDR1 SGHRS, CDR2 YFSETQ.